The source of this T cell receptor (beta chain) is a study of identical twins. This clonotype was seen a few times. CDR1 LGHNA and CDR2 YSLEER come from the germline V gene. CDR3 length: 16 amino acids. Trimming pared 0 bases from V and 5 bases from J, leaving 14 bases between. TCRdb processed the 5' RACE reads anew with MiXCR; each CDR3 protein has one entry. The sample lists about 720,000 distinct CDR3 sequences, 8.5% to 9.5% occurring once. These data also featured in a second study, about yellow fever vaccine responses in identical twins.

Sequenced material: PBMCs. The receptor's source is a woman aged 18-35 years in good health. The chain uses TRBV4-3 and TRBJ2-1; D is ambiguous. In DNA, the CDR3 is TGCGCCAGCAGCCAAGATTTGGGCTCCATACACAATGAGCAGTTCTTC. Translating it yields CASSQDLGSIHNEQFF.